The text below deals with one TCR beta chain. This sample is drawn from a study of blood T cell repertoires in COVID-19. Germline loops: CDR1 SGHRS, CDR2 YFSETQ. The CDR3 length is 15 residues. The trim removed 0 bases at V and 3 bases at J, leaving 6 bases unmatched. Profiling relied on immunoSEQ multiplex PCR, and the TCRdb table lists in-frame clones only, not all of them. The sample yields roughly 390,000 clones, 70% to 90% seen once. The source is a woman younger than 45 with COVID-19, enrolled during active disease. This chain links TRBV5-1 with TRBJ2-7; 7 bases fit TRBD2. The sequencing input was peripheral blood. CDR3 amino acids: CASSLDSSGNYEQYF. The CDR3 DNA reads TGCGCCAGCAGCTTGGATTCTAGCGGCAACTACGAGCAGTACTTC.